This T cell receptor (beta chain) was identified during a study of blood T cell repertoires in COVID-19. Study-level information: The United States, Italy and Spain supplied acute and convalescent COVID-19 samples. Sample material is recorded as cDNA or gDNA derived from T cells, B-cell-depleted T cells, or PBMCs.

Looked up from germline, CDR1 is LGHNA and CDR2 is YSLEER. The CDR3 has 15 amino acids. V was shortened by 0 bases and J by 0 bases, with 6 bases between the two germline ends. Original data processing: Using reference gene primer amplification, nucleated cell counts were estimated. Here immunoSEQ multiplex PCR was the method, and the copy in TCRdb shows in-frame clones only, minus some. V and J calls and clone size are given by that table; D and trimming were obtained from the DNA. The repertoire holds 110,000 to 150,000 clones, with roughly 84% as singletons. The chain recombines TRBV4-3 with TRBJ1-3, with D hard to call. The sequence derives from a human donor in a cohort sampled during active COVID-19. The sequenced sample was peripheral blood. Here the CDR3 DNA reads TGCGCCAGCAGCCAAGATTTTAGCTCTGGAAACACCATATATTTT. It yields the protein CASSQDFSSGNTIYF.